Following are 13 T cell receptor beta chains from one sample sequenced in a study of T cells in localized non-small cell lung cancer. The method was immunoSEQ multiplex PCR; TCRdb's version includes in-frame clones alone and lacks a portion of them. The table shows approximately 49,000 clones, with 70% to 80% occurring only once. Sequencing used peripheral blood, obtained before any cancer treatment. Receptor source: a man aged 35 to 69 with stage I squamous cell lung carcinoma.

The chain links TRBV18 to TRBJ1-1, with D hard to call. The CDR3 is 15 residues long. Germline V gives CDR1 KGHSH, CDR2 LQKENI. The ends were cut back, 2 bases at V and 8 bases at J, with 18 bases in the middle. CDR3 sequence (DNA): TGTGCCAGCTCACCATTCTCCAGCGGGGAAGGGGAAGCTTTCTTT. This gives the protein CASSPFSSGEGEAFF. The full variable domain, in which reference TRBV18 and TRBJ1-1 provide the parts outside the CDR3, is NAGVMQNPRHLVRRRGQEARLRCSPMKGHSHVYWYRQLPEEGLKFMVYLQKENIIDESGMPKERFSAEFPKEGPSILRIQQVVRGDSAAYFCASSPFSSGEGEAFFGQGTRLTVV.

The rearrangement links TRBV10-3 to TRBJ2-2; 9 positions match TRBD2. The V and J ends lost 7 bases and 3 bases, in that order; junction bases with no gene match: 3. The CDR3 runs 14 residues. CDR1 and CDR2 (germline): ENHRY, SYGVKD. CDR3 bases: TGTGCCATCACTGGCGGGGGGGACACCGGGGAGCTGTTTTTT. Amino acid sequence: CAITGGGDTGELFF.

J is TRBJ1-4 and V is TRBV5-1, with 7 positions matching TRBD1. This CDR3 region has 16 residues. Unmatched junction bases numbered 6, after V lost 0 bases and J lost 4 bases. CDR1 is SGHRS, CDR2 YFSETQ, per germline. The CDR3 region has the DNA TGCGCCAGCAGCTTGGCATCTGGACAGGATAATGAAAAACTGTTTTTT. Translating gives CASSLASGQDNEKLFF.

The V call is TRBV19, the J call TRBJ1-5; 7 bases map to TRBD1. V shed 5 bases, J shed 2 bases, and the junction held 9 bases outside the gene matches. The V gene's germline CDR1 is LNHDA and CDR2 SQIVND (reference sequence). This CDR3 spans 16 amino acids. In nucleotides, the CDR3 is TGTGCCAGTAGTCCTCAGGCTCAGGGGGGCAATCAGCCCCAGCATTTT. This encodes CASSPQAQGGNQPQHF.

The chain carries TRBV28 and TRBJ1-3; D is possibly TRBD1 (5 bases). Between the trimmed V and J ends, which lost 2 bases and 9 bases, there was a span of 14 bases. This CDR3 spans 14 amino acids. Germline V CDR1 and CDR2: MDHEN, SYDVKM. The chain's CDR3 is CASSLGAAGSTIYF. DNA of the CDR3: TGTGCCAGCAGTTTAGGGGCCGCGGGCAGCACCATATATTTT.

The CDR3 nucleotides read TGTGCCACCAGCAGAGTCGACAGAAGAGGCGATGAGCAGTTCTTC. It codes for CATSRVDRRGDEQFF. V gene TRBV15 combines with J gene TRBJ2-1; weak D call: TRBD1 (5 bases). Trimming cost V 1 base and J 8 bases, with 15 bases left between them. This CDR3 has 15 amino acids. CDR1 and CDR2 (germline): LNHNV, YYDKDF (reference sequence).

The chain joins TRBV28 to TRBJ1-6; D possibly corresponds to TRBD1 (6 bases). Trimming removed 6 bases from V and 5 bases from J, with 35 bases in between. The CDR3 runs 22 residues. Per germline, CDR1 MDHEN and CDR2 SYDVKM. CDR3 DNA sequence: TGTGCCAGCAGAGACCTCTCTGGAACGGCGGGGGGCAGGGGTTTGAATAATTCACCCCTCCACTTT. Its protein product is CASRDLSGTAGGRGLNNSPLHF. Drawing the rest from reference TRBV28 and TRBJ1-6, the complete variable domain is DVKVTQSSRYLVKRTGEKVFLECVQDMDHENMFWYRQDPGLGLRLIYFSYDVKMKEKGDIPEGYSVSREKKERFSLILESASTNQTSMYLCASRDLSGTAGGRGLNNSPLHFGNGTRLTVT.

CDR3 amino acids: CASSTSGTSGFYEQYF. CDR3 nucleotides: TGTGCCAGTAGTACCTCCGGGACTAGCGGATTCTACGAGCAGTACTTC. The chain couples TRBV19 to TRBJ2-7, with TRBD2 matching 11 bases. The CDR3 contains 16 residues. Germline trimming cut 4 bases from V and 3 bases from J; bases unmatched to any gene: 8. Germline V gene sequence: CDR1 LNHDA, CDR2 SQIVND (reference sequence). Complete variable domain (other parts from reference TRBV19 and TRBJ2-7): DGGITQSPKYLFRKEGQNVTLSCEQNLNHDAMYWYRQDPGQGLRLIYYSQIVNDFQKGDIAEGYSVSREKKESFPLTVTSAQKNPTAFYLCASSTSGTSGFYEQYFGPGTRLTVT.

The V and J genes are TRBV7-9 and TRBJ1-4; TRBD1 agrees at 8 bases. Trimming at V came to 5 bases and at J to 4 bases, leaving 6 bases not matched to a gene. The CDR3 is 15 amino acids. Germline V gives CDR1 SEHNR, CDR2 FQNEAQ (reference sequence). The CDR3 bases are TGTGCCAGCAGCCCTGGACAGGGTAATAATGAAAAACTGTTTTTT. This translates into CASSPGQGNNEKLFF.

V usage is TRBV7-8 and J usage is TRBJ2-6, with D unresolved. The CDR3 totals 13 residues. CDR1 is SGHVS and CDR2 is FQNEAQ in the germline V gene. V was shortened by 1 base and J by 8 bases, with 6 bases between the two germline ends. This CDR3 is CASSLGRTNVLTF. CDR3 in DNA: TGTGCCAGCAGCTTAGGGCGAACCAACGTCCTGACTTTC. Filled out from reference TRBV7-8 and TRBJ2-6, the complete variable domain reads GAGVSQSPRYKVAKRGQDVALRCDPISGHVSLFWYQQALGQGPEFLTYFQNEAQLDKSGLPSDRFFAERPEGSVSTLKIQRTQQEDSAVYLCASSLGRTNVLTFGAGSRLTVL.

The CDR3 sequence is CASSIANSGNTIYF. In nucleotides, the CDR3 is TGTGCCAGCAGCATTGCGAACTCTGGAAACACCATATATTTT. The chain couples TRBV28 to TRBJ1-3; D is unresolved. V was cut by 6 bases and J by 0 bases, with 9 bases left in between. Per the germline V gene, CDR1 is MDHEN and CDR2 is SYDVKM. The CDR3 loop spans 14 amino acids.

The chain is built from TRBV28 and TRBJ2-7, with D possibly TRBD1 on 6 matching bases. Germline values: CDR1 MDHEN, CDR2 SYDVKM. V lost 7 bases, J lost 5 bases, and 18 bases lay in between. CDR3 length equals 14 residues. In DNA form, the CDR3 reads TGTGCCAGCAAACTACAGGGAACAAGGGACGAGCAGTACTTC. It codes for CASKLQGTRDEQYF.

The chain recombines TRBV6-5 with TRBJ1-5; tentatively, D is TRBD1 (6 bases). This CDR3 comprises 13 residues. Trimming took 5 bases from V and 10 from J, leaving 15 bases between them. The germline V gene has CDR1 MNHEY and CDR2 SVGAGI. CDR3 DNA: TGTGCCAGCAGTCAGGGGTTCCTCCGACCCCAGCATTTT. It codes for CASSQGFLRPQHF.